This T cell receptor beta chain was captured by sequencing in a study of PD-1 blockade in classical Hodgkin lymphoma. Assay: immunoSEQ multiplex PCR; the TCRdb copy retains only in-frame clones and omits some. The sample yields about 35,000 clones, roughly 90% seen once. Germline loops: CDR1 KGHSH, CDR2 LQKENI. The CDR3 is 15 amino acids. J lost 0 bases, V lost 4 bases, and 5 bases had no gene match. Noted time point: newly diagnosed, previously untreated cHL patient sample. Thawed PBMCs were the source of CD4+ T cells, purified by magnetic negative selection. The chain links TRBV18 to TRBJ2-7, with TRBD1 matching over 8 bases. The receptor was isolated from a human donor with classical Hodgkin lymphoma. Sequencing was performed on CD4+ T cells from blood. CDR3 region: CASSRAGGLSYEQYF. The CDR3 coding sequence is TGTGCCAGCTCACGAGCAGGGGGCCTCTCCTACGAGCAGTACTTC.